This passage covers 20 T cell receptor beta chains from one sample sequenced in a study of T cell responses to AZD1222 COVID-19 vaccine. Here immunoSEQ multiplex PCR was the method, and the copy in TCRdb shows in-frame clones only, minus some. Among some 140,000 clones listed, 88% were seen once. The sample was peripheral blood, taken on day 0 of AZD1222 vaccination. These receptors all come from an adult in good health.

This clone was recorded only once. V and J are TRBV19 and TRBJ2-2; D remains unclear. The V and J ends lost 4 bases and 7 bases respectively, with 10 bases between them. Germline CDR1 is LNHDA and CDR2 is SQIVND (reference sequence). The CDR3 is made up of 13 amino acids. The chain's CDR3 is CASSTSFSGELFF. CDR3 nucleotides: TGTGCCAGTAGTACTAGTTTTAGCGGGGAGCTGTTTTTT.

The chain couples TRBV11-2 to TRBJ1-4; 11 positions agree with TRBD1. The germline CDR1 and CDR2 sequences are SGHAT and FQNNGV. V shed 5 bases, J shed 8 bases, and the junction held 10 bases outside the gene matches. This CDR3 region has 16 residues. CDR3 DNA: TGTGCCAGCAGCCTACGGACAGGGGGCGGGGGAGAAAAACTGTTTTTT. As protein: CASSLRTGGGGEKLFF.

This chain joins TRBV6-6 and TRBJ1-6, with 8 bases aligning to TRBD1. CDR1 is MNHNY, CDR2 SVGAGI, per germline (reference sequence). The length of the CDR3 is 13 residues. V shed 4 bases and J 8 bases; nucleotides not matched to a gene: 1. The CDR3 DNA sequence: TGTGCCAGCAGTTCACAGGGGGATTCACCCCTCCACTTT. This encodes CASSSQGDSPLHF.

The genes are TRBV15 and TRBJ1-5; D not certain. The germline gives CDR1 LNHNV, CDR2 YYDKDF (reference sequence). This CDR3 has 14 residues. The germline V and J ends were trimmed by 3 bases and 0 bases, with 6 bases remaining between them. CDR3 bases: TGTGCCACCAGCAGTTATGGTAGCAATCAGCCCCAGCATTTT. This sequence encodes CATSSYGSNQPQHF.

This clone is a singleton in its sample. The CDR3 sequence is CASRPRDAVNSPLHF. CDR3 bases: TGTGCCAGCAGACCCCGGGACGCCGTTAATTCACCCCTCCACTTT. The chain recombines TRBV5-4 with TRBJ1-6; D might be TRBD1 (5 bases). The germline CDR1 and CDR2 sequences are SGHNT and YYREEE (reference sequence). V was pared by 5 bases and J by 6 bases, with 15 bases between. The CDR3 contains 15 residues.

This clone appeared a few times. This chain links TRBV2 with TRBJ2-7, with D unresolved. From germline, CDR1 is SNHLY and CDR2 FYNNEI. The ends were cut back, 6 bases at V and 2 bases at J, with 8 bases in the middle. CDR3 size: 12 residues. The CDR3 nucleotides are TGTGCCAGCAGCGGTATCCCCTACGAGCAGTACTTC. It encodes CASSGIPYEQYF.

CDR3 nucleotide sequence: TGTGCCAGCAGCCCAGCTCGAGCCGCAACCTACAATGAGCAGTTCTTC. Residues: CASSPARAATYNEQFF. The V call is TRBV9, the J call TRBJ2-1, with D hard to call. The CDR3 runs to 16 residues. V gave up 4 bases and J gave up 2 bases, with 16 bases separating them. Germline loops: CDR1 SGDLS, CDR2 YYNGEE.

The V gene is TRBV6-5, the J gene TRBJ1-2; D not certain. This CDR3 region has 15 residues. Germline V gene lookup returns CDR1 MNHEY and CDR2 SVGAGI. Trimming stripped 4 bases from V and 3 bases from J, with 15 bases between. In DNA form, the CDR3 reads TGTGCCAGCAGTTCGGGAGGTGGACGGGACTATGGCTACACCTTC. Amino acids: CASSSGGGRDYGYTF.

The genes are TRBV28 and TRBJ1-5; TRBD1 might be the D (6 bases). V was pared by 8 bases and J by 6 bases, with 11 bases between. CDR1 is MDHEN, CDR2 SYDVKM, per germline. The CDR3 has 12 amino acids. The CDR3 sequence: CASGQGFQPQHF. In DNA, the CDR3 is TGTGCCAGCGGGCAGGGGTTTCAGCCCCAGCATTTT.

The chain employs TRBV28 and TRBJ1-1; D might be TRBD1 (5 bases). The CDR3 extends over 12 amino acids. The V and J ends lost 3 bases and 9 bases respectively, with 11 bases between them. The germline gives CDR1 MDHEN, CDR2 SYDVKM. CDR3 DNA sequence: TGTGCCAGCAGTTTTGGCGGGACCCAAGCTTTCTTT. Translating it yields CASSFGGTQAFF.

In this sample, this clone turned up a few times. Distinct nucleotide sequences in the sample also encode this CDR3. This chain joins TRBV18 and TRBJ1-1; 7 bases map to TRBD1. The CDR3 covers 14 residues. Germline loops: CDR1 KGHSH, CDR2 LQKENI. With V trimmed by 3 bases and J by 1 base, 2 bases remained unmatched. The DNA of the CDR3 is TGTGCCAGCTCACCCCAGGGGGGGAACACTGAAGCTTTCTTT. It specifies CASSPQGGNTEAFF.

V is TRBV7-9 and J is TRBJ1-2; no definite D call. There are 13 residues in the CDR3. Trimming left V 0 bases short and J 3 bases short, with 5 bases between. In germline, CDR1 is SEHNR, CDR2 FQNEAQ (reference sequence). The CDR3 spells CASSLAGHYGYTF. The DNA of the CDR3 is TGTGCCAGCAGCTTAGCAGGGCACTATGGCTACACCTTC.

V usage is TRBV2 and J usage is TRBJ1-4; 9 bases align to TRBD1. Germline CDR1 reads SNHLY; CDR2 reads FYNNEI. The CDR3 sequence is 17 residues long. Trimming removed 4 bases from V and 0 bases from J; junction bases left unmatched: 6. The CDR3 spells CASSARTGAATNEKLFF. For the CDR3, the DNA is TGTGCCAGCAGTGCGAGGACAGGGGCGGCAACTAATGAAAAACTGTTTTTT.

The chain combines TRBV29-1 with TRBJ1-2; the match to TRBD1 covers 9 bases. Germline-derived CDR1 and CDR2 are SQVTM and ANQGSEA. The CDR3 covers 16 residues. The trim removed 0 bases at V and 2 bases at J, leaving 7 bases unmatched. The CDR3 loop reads CSVEEWDRDSNYGYTF. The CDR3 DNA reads TGCAGCGTTGAAGAATGGGACAGGGATTCCAACTATGGCTACACCTTC.

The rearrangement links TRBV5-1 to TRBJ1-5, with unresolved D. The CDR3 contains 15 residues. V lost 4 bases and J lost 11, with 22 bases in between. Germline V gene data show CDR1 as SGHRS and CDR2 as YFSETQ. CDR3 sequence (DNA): TGCGCCAGCAGCGTGGACGGGCAGGAAAGCACCTCCCAGCATTTT. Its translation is CASSVDGQESTSQHF.

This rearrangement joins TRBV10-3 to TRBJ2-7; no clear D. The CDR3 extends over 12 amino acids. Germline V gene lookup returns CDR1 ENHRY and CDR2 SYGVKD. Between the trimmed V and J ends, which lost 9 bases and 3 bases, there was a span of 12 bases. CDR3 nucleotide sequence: TGTGCCATAAGTAGCACGGACTACGAGCAGTACTTC. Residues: CAISSTDYEQYF.

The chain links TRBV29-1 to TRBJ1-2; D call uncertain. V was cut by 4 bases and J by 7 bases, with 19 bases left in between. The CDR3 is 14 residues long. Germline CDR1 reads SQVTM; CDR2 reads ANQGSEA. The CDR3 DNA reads TGCAGCGTTGTTTGGGAGACGATCTTAACTGGCTACACCTTC. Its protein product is CSVVWETILTGYTF.

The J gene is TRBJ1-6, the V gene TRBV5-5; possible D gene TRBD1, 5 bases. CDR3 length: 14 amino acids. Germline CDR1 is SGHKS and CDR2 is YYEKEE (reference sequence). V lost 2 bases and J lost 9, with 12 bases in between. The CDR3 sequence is CASSFTGEASPLHF. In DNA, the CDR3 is TGTGCCAGCAGCTTTACGGGGGAGGCTTCACCCCTCCACTTT.

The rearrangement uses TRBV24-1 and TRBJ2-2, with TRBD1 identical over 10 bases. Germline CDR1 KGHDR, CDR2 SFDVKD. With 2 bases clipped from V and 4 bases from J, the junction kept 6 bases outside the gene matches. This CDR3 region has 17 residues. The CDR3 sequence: CATSDWGQGRATGELFF. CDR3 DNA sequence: TGTGCCACCAGTGATTGGGGACAGGGGCGGGCCACCGGGGAGCTGTTTTTT.

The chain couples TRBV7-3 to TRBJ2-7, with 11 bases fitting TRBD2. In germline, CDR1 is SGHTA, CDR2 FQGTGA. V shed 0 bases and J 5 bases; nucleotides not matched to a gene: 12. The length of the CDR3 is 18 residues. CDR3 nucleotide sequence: TGTGCCAGCAGCTTAACCCCTCCATTAGCGGGGGGGCTTAACGAGCAGTACTTC. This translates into CASSLTPPLAGGLNEQYF.